The next 29 T cell receptor beta chains were all read from a single sample in a study of PD-1 blockade in classical Hodgkin lymphoma. Time point of the sample: cycle 4 day 1 (C4D1), after more than five weeks of nivolumab. Every patient experienced relapse after autologous stem cell transplantation, and brentuximab vedotin exposure varied. Applied to thawed PBMCs, magnetic negative selection was the method used to isolate CD8+ T cells. Repertoires were generated with immunoSEQ multiplex PCR, while TCRdb's copy carries only in-frame clones and drops some. This table holds about 9,800 clones, 74% found once. The sample in question was CD8+ T cells from blood, obtained before the fourth cycle of nivolumab. The receptors derive from a human donor with classical Hodgkin lymphoma.

This clone was seen a handful of times. The V call is TRBV15, the J call TRBJ2-4, with D possibly matching TRBD2 (5 bases). This CDR3 is 17 amino acids long. Germline values: CDR1 LNHNV, CDR2 YYDKDF (reference sequence). V was trimmed by 5 bases and J by 1 base, leaving 18 bases between them. The CDR3: CATSRRGGQQAKNIQYF. CDR3 DNA: TGTGCCACCAGCCGTAGAGGAGGCCAGCAGGCCAAAAACATTCAGTACTTC.

This clone has only a few counts. The same CDR3 can be traced to other DNA sequences in this sample. V gene TRBV6-5 combines with J gene TRBJ2-7; 7 bases are a match to TRBD2. The CDR3 length is 15 residues. Trimming cost V 0 bases and J 4 bases; bases outside gene matches: 6. Germline V gene data show CDR1 as MNHEY and CDR2 as SVGAGI. The CDR3 region has the DNA TGTGCCAGCAGTTACTCGGCTAGCGGAACATACGAGCAGTACTTC. It is translated as CASSYSASGTYEQYF.

The rearrangement uses TRBV5-1 and TRBJ1-1; D possibly corresponds to TRBD1 (5 bases). The V gene lost 6 bases and the J gene lost 0 bases, with 15 bases spanning the gap. The CDR3 consists of 15 residues. From germline, CDR1 is SGHRS and CDR2 YFSETQ. The CDR3 DNA reads TGCGCCAGCACCCAGGGAACCTACATGAACACTGAAGCTTTCTTT. This encodes CASTQGTYMNTEAFF.

Here the CDR3 reads CSVEDLGTSGGHWVNEQFF. CDR3 DNA sequence: TGCAGCGTTGAAGACCTAGGGACTAGCGGGGGGCACTGGGTAAATGAGCAGTTCTTC. V is TRBV29-1 and J is TRBJ2-1; 15 bases align to TRBD2. This CDR3 is built from 19 residues. Germline assignment: CDR1 SQVTM and CDR2 ANQGSEA. V trimming: 0 bases; J trimming: 7 bases; junction bases outside the gene matches: 13.

The chain carries TRBV9 and TRBJ1-2; 7 nucleotides match TRBD1. This CDR3 contains 17 residues. The germline V gene encodes CDR1 SGDLS and CDR2 YYNGEE. Trimming cost V 4 bases and J 0 bases; bases outside gene matches: 12. The CDR3 region has the DNA TGTGCCAGCAGCAAGTCTCGGGGGGACAGCACTAACTATGGCTACACCTTC. Translated, it gives CASSKSRGDSTNYGYTF.

This chain links TRBV28 with TRBJ2-3; TRBD2 agrees at 9 bases. CDR1 is MDHEN and CDR2 is SYDVKM in the germline V gene. The CDR3 runs 16 residues. Trimming cost V 5 bases and J 4 bases; bases outside gene matches: 10. CDR3 DNA sequence: TGTGCCAGCAGTCCCCGGACTAGCGCGAACGCAGATACGCAGTATTTT. Translated, it gives CASSPRTSANADTQYF.

The rearrangement uses TRBV7-2 and TRBJ2-3; 15 bases are a match to TRBD2. V shed 5 bases, J shed 4 bases, and the junction held 1 base outside the gene matches. CDR1 and CDR2 from the germline V gene are SGHTA and FQGNSA. This CDR3 contains 15 residues. CDR3 coding DNA: TGTGCCAGCAGCGGGACTAGCGGGAGGTCAGATACGCAGTATTTT. Its translation is CASSGTSGRSDTQYF.

V is TRBV7-2 and J is TRBJ2-3; the match to TRBD2 covers 11 bases. The CDR3 length is 17 residues. The V segment lost 4 bases and the J segment 2 bases; nucleotides outside the gene matches: 8. Germline V gene lookup returns CDR1 SGHTA and CDR2 FQGNSA. CDR3 bases: TGTGCCAGCAGCTACCCTGGGACTAGCGGACACACAGATACGCAGTATTTT. This encodes CASSYPGTSGHTDTQYF.

Note on this clone: A read error may produce the germline difference seen at one junction end. This chain joins TRBV27 and TRBJ2-1; 9 nucleotides line up with TRBD2. The germline V gene has CDR1 MNHEY and CDR2 SMNVEV (reference sequence). This CDR3 spans 13 amino acids. The CDR3 DNA reads as TGTGCCAGCGGTTTAGCGGGGGACAATGAGCAGTTCTTC. Protein sequence: CASGLAGDNEQFF.

The J gene is TRBJ1-1, the V gene TRBV11-2, with a weak D call TRBD1 (5 bases). This CDR3 is 16 amino acids long. Trimming took off 1 base at V and 5 bases at J, with 17 bases between the two ends. The V gene's germline CDR1 is SGHAT and CDR2 FQNNGV. The CDR3 nucleotides are TGTGCCAGCAGCTTAGTCGGGGGGGAAGGATGGACTGAAGCTTTCTTT. This translates into CASSLVGGEGWTEAFF.

This clone was counted a single time. The rearrangement uses TRBV15 and TRBJ2-7; D perhaps matches TRBD2 (7 bases). CDR1 is LNHNV, CDR2 YYDKDF, per germline (reference sequence). This CDR3 is 15 amino acids long. V dropped 2 bases and J dropped 7 bases, with 18 bases sitting between them. In DNA form, the CDR3 reads TGTGCCACCAGCAGACTCAAAGGGGGGGCGCGTGAGCAGTACTTC. It yields the protein CATSRLKGGAREQYF.

The chain recombines TRBV2 with TRBJ2-1; the match to TRBD1 covers 7 bases. The V gene's germline CDR1 is SNHLY and CDR2 FYNNEI. The junction had 7 bases not matched to a gene; V was cut back by 5 bases and J by 3 bases. This CDR3 region has 15 residues. CDR3 sequence: CASSPRQGFYNEQFF. CDR3 nucleotides: TGTGCCAGCAGTCCCAGACAGGGTTTCTACAATGAGCAGTTCTTC. Filled out from reference TRBV2 and TRBJ2-1, the complete variable domain reads EPEVTQTPSHQVTQMGQEVILRCVPISNHLYFYWYRQILGQKVEFLVSFYNNEISEKSEIFDDQFSVERPDGSNFTLKIRSTKLEDSAMYFCASSPRQGFYNEQFFGPGTRLTVL.

The chain has TRBV6-5 and TRBJ2-2, with D uncertain. Trimming stripped 2 bases from V and 5 bases from J, with 9 bases between. Germline lookup yields CDR1 MNHEY and CDR2 SVGAGI. This CDR3 has 14 residues. The CDR3 region is CASSYLRQTGELFF. The CDR3 nucleotides are TGTGCCAGCAGTTACCTCAGGCAAACCGGGGAGCTGTTTTTT.

The chain employs TRBV28 and TRBJ2-2; D is perhaps TRBD1 or TRBD2 (5 bases each). V was clipped by 10 bases and J by 1 base, with 25 bases between them. The CDR3 totals 18 residues. The germline gives CDR1 MDHEN, CDR2 SYDVKM. CDR3 sequence (DNA): TGTGCCACAGAAGCAGGGACCCTCTACTTGGAGAACACCGGGGAGCTGTTTTTT. Protein sequence: CATEAGTLYLENTGELFF.

This clone was observed a few times. The chain carries TRBV11-2 and TRBJ1-1; the D gene is possibly TRBD1 (5 bases). Trimming pared 0 bases from V and 3 bases from J, leaving 8 bases between. This CDR3 is built from 14 residues. CDR1 is SGHAT, CDR2 FQNNGV, per germline. The CDR3 reads CASSLELGDTEAFF. For the CDR3, the DNA is TGTGCCAGCAGCTTAGAGTTGGGGGACACTGAAGCTTTCTTT. Full variable domain (remainder filled in from reference TRBV11-2 and TRBJ1-1): EAGVAQSPRYKIIEKRQSVAFWCNPISGHATLYWYQQILGQGPKLLIQFQNNGVVDDSQLPKDRFSAERLKGVDSTLKIQPAKLEDSAVYLCASSLELGDTEAFFGQGTRLTVV.

The rearrangement links TRBV7-2 to TRBJ2-3; a weak D match, TRBD2 (7 bases). In germline, CDR1 is SGHTA, CDR2 FQGNSA. The CDR3 sequence is 17 residues long. The V end was cut by 1 base, the J end by 2 bases, with 16 bases between. Here the CDR3 reads CASSLGGRGAATDTQYF. The CDR3 nucleotides read TGTGCCAGCAGCTTAGGAGGGAGGGGGGCTGCCACAGATACGCAGTATTTT. Full variable domain (rest looked up from reference TRBV7-2 and TRBJ2-3): GAGVSQSPSNKVTEKGKDVELRCDPISGHTALYWYRQSLGQGLEFLIYFQGNSAPDKSGLPSDRFSAERTGGSVSTLTIQRTQQEDSAVYLCASSLGGRGAATDTQYFGPGTRLTVL.

This rearrangement joins TRBV2 to TRBJ2-3; D possibly corresponds to TRBD1 (5 bases). V gave up 1 base and J gave up 5 bases, with 10 bases separating them. The CDR3 covers 14 residues. The germline V gene encodes CDR1 SNHLY and CDR2 FYNNEI. CDR3 DNA: TGTGCCAGCAGTGAAGTAGGGGTAGGAGATACGCAGTATTTT. As protein: CASSEVGVGDTQYF.

The V gene is TRBV19, the J gene TRBJ2-1, with D maybe TRBD2 (6 bases). The CDR3 is 13 residues long. Germline CDR1 is LNHDA and CDR2 is SQIVND (reference sequence). Between the trimmed V and J ends, which lost 8 bases and 2 bases, there was a span of 10 bases. CDR3: CASSSATYNEQFF. The CDR3, as DNA: TGTGCCAGTTCTAGCGCCACCTACAATGAGCAGTTCTTC.

V and J are TRBV19 and TRBJ1-5; D not certain. CDR1 LNHDA and CDR2 SQIVND come from the germline V gene (reference sequence). The V and J ends lost 6 bases and 0 bases respectively, with 15 bases between them. CDR3 length: 16 residues. In DNA form, the CDR3 reads TGTGCCAGTAGCCCCTGGGAGACTTATAGCAATCAGCCCCAGCATTTT. This translates into CASSPWETYSNQPQHF. Complete variable domain (other parts from reference TRBV19 and TRBJ1-5): DGGITQSPKYLFRKEGQNVTLSCEQNLNHDAMYWYRQDPGQGLRLIYYSQIVNDFQKGDIAEGYSVSREKKESFPLTVTSAQKNPTAFYLCASSPWETYSNQPQHFGDGTRLSIL.

This rearrangement joins TRBV7-7 to TRBJ2-7, with D possibly TRBD2 on 5 matching bases. The ends were cut back, 5 bases at V and 1 base at J, with 12 bases in the middle. The CDR3 is made up of 14 amino acids. Germline V gives CDR1 SSHAT, CDR2 FNYEAQ (reference sequence). The CDR3 region is CASSVSTGSYEQYF. CDR3 coding DNA: TGTGCCAGCAGCGTATCGACGGGGTCCTACGAGCAGTACTTC.

This clone was seen once. This chain joins TRBV5-1 and TRBJ2-1, with 7 nucleotides matching TRBD2. J gave up 5 bases and V 1 base, and 3 bases lay outside the gene matches. The CDR3 loop spans 14 amino acids. Germline V lookup: CDR1 SGHRS, CDR2 YFSETQ. The CDR3 nucleotides are TGCGCCAGCAGCTTGTATGGGACTAACAATGAGCAGTTCTTC. It specifies CASSLYGTNNEQFF.

The V gene is TRBV28, the J gene TRBJ2-7; D possibly uses TRBD1 or TRBD2 (5 bases each). The V gene's germline CDR1 is MDHEN and CDR2 SYDVKM. The CDR3 length is 16 residues. V was pared by 0 bases and J by 5 bases, with 17 bases between. The CDR3 spells CASSLWAEGELHEQYF. The CDR3 nucleotides read TGTGCCAGCAGTTTATGGGCCGAAGGGGAGCTGCACGAGCAGTACTTC. Complete variable domain (other parts from reference TRBV28 and TRBJ2-7): DVKVTQSSRYLVKRTGEKVFLECVQDMDHENMFWYRQDPGLGLRLIYFSYDVKMKEKGDIPEGYSVSREKKERFSLILESASTNQTSMYLCASSLWAEGELHEQYFGPGTRLTVT.

The V and J genes are TRBV28 and TRBJ2-5, with D maybe TRBD1 (6 bases). CDR1 and CDR2 (germline): MDHEN, SYDVKM. Trimming took 2 bases from V and 2 from J, leaving 18 bases between them. This CDR3 is built from 17 residues. In DNA form, the CDR3 reads TGTGCCAGCAGTTTACCCATAATGGGGGCAGGGCAAGAGACCCAGTACTTC. It codes for CASSLPIMGAGQETQYF. The full variable domain, with the rest looked up from reference TRBV28 and TRBJ2-5, is DVKVTQSSRYLVKRTGEKVFLECVQDMDHENMFWYRQDPGLGLRLIYFSYDVKMKEKGDIPEGYSVSREKKERFSLILESASTNQTSMYLCASSLPIMGAGQETQYFGPGTRLLVL.

The chain recombines TRBV4-3 with TRBJ2-3; 9 nucleotides line up with TRBD2. Germline V lookup: CDR1 LGHNA, CDR2 YSLEER. The V gene end was trimmed by 2 bases and the J gene end by 9 bases; junction bases not matched to a gene: 9. The CDR3 length is 15 residues. In DNA form, the CDR3 reads TGCGCCAGCAGCCAAAATATAGCGGGAGAGCGGACGCAGTATTTT. Its translation is CASSQNIAGERTQYF.

The chain carries TRBV6-5 and TRBJ2-7; 11 bases are a match to TRBD1. This CDR3 region has 16 residues. The V and J ends lost 3 bases and 5 bases, in that order; junction bases with no gene match: 9. CDR1 and CDR2 from the germline V gene are MNHEY and SVGAGI. DNA for the CDR3: TGTGCCAGCAGTTATCTCCCGGGACAGGGGGTAGACGAGCAGTACTTC. It encodes CASSYLPGQGVDEQYF.

The CDR3 spells CASSQQGDVLTF. The CDR3 DNA reads as TGTGCCAGCAGCCAGCAGGGAGACGTCCTGACTTTC. This rearrangement joins TRBV14 to TRBJ2-6, with D perhaps assigned TRBD1 or TRBD2 (5 bases each). V lost 3 bases to trimming and J lost 11 bases, with 8 bases between them. The length of the CDR3 is 12 residues. Germline lookup yields CDR1 SGHDN and CDR2 FVKESK.

This clone occurred a few times. Here the CDR3 DNA reads TGTGCCAGCTCCCCAGGGGGCAACTATGGCTACACCTTC. Its translation is CASSPGGNYGYTF. This rearrangement joins TRBV14 to TRBJ1-2, with 8 bases identical to TRBD1. The V segment lost 8 bases and the J segment 2 bases; nucleotides outside the gene matches: 4. Per germline, CDR1 SGHDN and CDR2 FVKESK. The CDR3 is 13 amino acids.

This clone was observed a handful of times. CDR3 loop: CASSLETGSSSYYEQYF. In DNA form, the CDR3 reads TGTGCCAGCAGCTTGGAAACAGGGTCTTCATCTTACTACGAGCAGTACTTC. The V call is TRBV7-6, the J call TRBJ2-7, with D perhaps TRBD1 (6 bases). This CDR3 region has 17 residues. Trimming took off 3 bases at V and 3 bases at J, with 21 bases between the two ends. Germline V gene data show CDR1 as SGHVS and CDR2 as FNYEAQ.

The gene calls are TRBV7-9 and TRBJ1-2; 8 nucleotides agree with TRBD1. The V gene's germline CDR1 is SEHNR and CDR2 FQNEAQ (reference sequence). V dropped 4 bases and J dropped 4; count of bases not matched to a gene: 8. The CDR3 length is 15 residues. The DNA of the CDR3 is TGTGCCAGCAGCTCCTCCGGGACAGGAGCCTATGGCTACACCTTC. It translates to CASSSSGTGAYGYTF.